A single sample gave rise to the 20 T cell receptor beta chains below, sequenced in a study of response to subunit inactivated influenza vaccine. In TCRdb, the RT-PCR reads were re-called with MiXCR into one record per CDR3 protein. The table includes over 300,000 distinct CDR3 sequences, 20% to 25% detected once. Specimen: PBMCs from blood, collected approximately 20 months after vaccination. The receptors come from a man between 50 and 75 years old who received an inactivated influenza vaccine.

This clonotype showed up many times. The rearrangement links TRBV20-1 to TRBJ1-5; D unclear. With 0 bases removed from V and 5 bases from J, the gap between germline ends came to 11 bases. This CDR3 is 14 amino acids long. Germline V lookup: CDR1 DFQATT, CDR2 SNEGSKA (reference sequence). The CDR3 is CSARDQGGYQPQHF. DNA of the CDR3: TGCAGTGCTAGAGATCAAGGCGGCTATCAGCCCCAGCATTTT.

A few counts support this clonotype. The chain has TRBV4-2 and TRBJ1-2; the D is unclear. CDR1 is LGHNA, CDR2 YNFKEQ, per germline. CDR3 length: 13 residues. The germline V and J ends were trimmed by 4 bases and 8 bases, with 14 bases remaining between them. CDR3 sequence: CASSRSEGQGYTF. The CDR3 DNA reads TGTGCCAGCAGCCGATCTGAGGGTCAGGGCTACACCTTC.

This clonotype was picked up a small number of times. V and J are TRBV20-1 and TRBJ2-7; D may be TRBD1 (5 bases). The CDR3 consists of 14 residues. Looked up from germline, CDR1 is DFQATT and CDR2 is SNEGSKA (reference sequence). V gave up 1 base and J gave up 2 bases, with 12 bases separating them. The CDR3 DNA is TGCAGTGCTAGAGTAGCAGGGTCCACCTACGAGCAGTACTTC. This gives the protein CSARVAGSTYEQYF.

Here the CDR3 DNA reads TGTGCCAGCAGTTACAATCCAGGGAACGGGGAGACCCAGTACTTC. This translates into CASSYNPGNGETQYF. V gene TRBV6-2 or TRBV6-3 combines with J gene TRBJ2-5; perhaps TRBD1 as D (5 bases). The V end was cut by 2 bases, the J end by 5 bases, with 15 bases between. This CDR3 contains 15 residues. Germline V gives CDR1 MNHEY, CDR2 SVGEGT.

This clonotype showed up just a few times. V and J are TRBV20-1 and TRBJ1-1; possible D gene TRBD1, 6 bases. CDR1 and CDR2 (germline): DFQATT, SNEGSKA (reference sequence). The germline V and J ends were trimmed by 5 bases and 8 bases, with 15 bases remaining between them. The length of the CDR3 is 12 residues. CDR3: CSAGRQAAEAFF. The DNA for the CDR3 is TGCAGTGCTGGAAGACAGGCGGCCGAAGCTTTCTTT.

V and J are TRBV20-1 and TRBJ2-2; possibly TRBD1 for D (6 bases). This CDR3 has 14 amino acids. The ends were cut back, 1 base at V and 0 bases at J, with 6 bases in the middle. Germline V gene lookup returns CDR1 DFQATT and CDR2 SNEGSKA (reference sequence). The CDR3 sequence: CSARGDTNTGELFF. For the CDR3, the DNA is TGCAGTGCTAGAGGGGACACGAACACCGGGGAGCTGTTTTTT.

The gene calls are TRBV7-2 and TRBJ2-2; D is ambiguous. Germline CDR1 reads SGHTA; CDR2 reads FQGNSA. Trimming removed 1 base from V and 7 bases from J, with 10 bases in between. CDR3 length: 14 amino acids. Here the CDR3 DNA reads TGTGCCAGCAGCTTAGTCTCCGGCGGCGGGGAGCTGTTTTTT. Its translation: CASSLVSGGGELFF.

The chain joins TRBV15 to TRBJ2-5; 13 bases map to TRBD2. Germline CDR1 LNHNV, CDR2 YYDKDF (reference sequence). Unmatched junction bases numbered 8, after V lost 5 bases and J lost 2 bases. The CDR3 length is 17 residues. In DNA form, the CDR3 reads TGTGCCACCAGCCGGGGTCCGGGACTAGCGGGGCAAGAGACCCAGTACTTC. Its translation is CATSRGPGLAGQETQYF.

This clonotype was recorded a few times. The gene calls are TRBV10-3 and TRBJ1-5; D might be TRBD1 (5 bases). This CDR3 is 14 amino acids long. Germline loops: CDR1 ENHRY, CDR2 SYGVKD. V was trimmed by 8 bases and J by 5 bases, leaving 16 bases between them. Written as DNA, the CDR3 is TGTGCCATCGGGAGTCAGGGTCTTGATCAGCCCCAGCATTTT. Its protein product is CAIGSQGLDQPQHF.

The chain uses TRBV7-2 and TRBJ2-1; D unclear. Trimming pared 1 base from V and 2 bases from J, leaving 9 bases between. This CDR3 is 15 amino acids long. From germline, CDR1 is SGHTA and CDR2 FQGNSA. Written as DNA, the CDR3 is TGTGCCAGCAGCTTAGTTGGGGATGCCTACAATGAGCAGTTCTTC. It specifies CASSLVGDAYNEQFF.

This rearrangement joins TRBV5-1 to TRBJ2-3; D possibly corresponds to TRBD1 (7 bases). The V gene lost 4 bases and the J gene lost 2 bases, with 11 bases spanning the gap. CDR1 and CDR2 (germline): SGHRS, YFSETQ. The CDR3 consists of 14 residues. The DNA for the CDR3 is TGCGCCAGCAGCACAGGGGAGGTCACAGATACGCAGTATTTT. It encodes CASSTGEVTDTQYF.

The gene calls are TRBV20-1 and TRBJ1-6, with D hard to call. The CDR3 is 15 amino acids. Deletions cut 4 bases from V and 3 bases from J, with 13 bases between. Germline lookup yields CDR1 DFQATT and CDR2 SNEGSKA (reference sequence). CDR3 sequence reads: CSAIFGRFYNSPLHF. CDR3 bases: TGCAGTGCTATTTTCGGACGGTTCTATAATTCACCCCTCCACTTT.

This chain uses TRBV6-1 with TRBJ2-1, with 7 bases identical to TRBD2. Germline V CDR1 and CDR2: MNHNS, SASEGT. The V gene end was trimmed by 5 bases and the J gene end by 8 bases; junction bases not matched to a gene: 6. The CDR3 covers 13 residues. The CDR3 loop is CASSPGLVDEQFF. DNA of the CDR3: TGTGCCAGCAGTCCCGGACTAGTCGATGAGCAGTTCTTC.

This clonotype appeared a few times. V gene TRBV6-1 combines with J gene TRBJ1-2, with TRBD1 matching over 7 bases. Trimming cost V 7 bases and J 4 bases; bases outside gene matches: 15. Germline V CDR1 and CDR2: MNHNS, SASEGT. There are 16 residues in the CDR3. The CDR3 nucleotides are TGTGCCAGCAATCGACAGGGAATCGGGTTCGGCTATGGCTACACCTTC. It is translated as CASNRQGIGFGYGYTF.

The chain links TRBV5-6 to TRBJ1-5, with D unresolved. The germline V gene has CDR1 SGHDT and CDR2 YYEEEE. Between the trimmed V and J ends, which lost 5 bases and 5 bases, there was a span of 14 bases. This CDR3 has 14 residues. The CDR3 DNA sequence: TGTGCCAGCAGTGACGGGCCGAGCGATCAGCCCCAGCATTTT. Protein sequence: CASSDGPSDQPQHF.

This chain links TRBV14 with TRBJ2-3; a possible D gene is TRBD1 (5 bases). Trimming shortened V by 4 bases and J by 2 bases, and 10 bases separated the two germline ends. The CDR3 contains 14 residues. The germline V gene has CDR1 SGHDN and CDR2 FVKESK. The CDR3 loop reads CASSRDRITDTQYF. As DNA, the CDR3 is TGTGCCAGCAGCCGAGACAGAATCACAGATACGCAGTATTTT.

The chain links TRBV7-6 to TRBJ2-7; 8 bases line up with TRBD1. This CDR3 spans 13 amino acids. Germline CDR1 SGHVS, CDR2 FNYEAQ. V trimming: 4 bases; J trimming: 5 bases; junction bases outside the gene matches: 4. CDR3 protein: CASSSTGVHEQYF. For the CDR3, the DNA is TGTGCCAGCAGCTCGACAGGGGTCCACGAGCAGTACTTC. The whole variable domain, remainder taken from reference TRBV7-6 and TRBJ2-7, is GAGVSQSPRYKVTKRGQDVALRCDPISGHVSLYWYRQALGQGPEFLTYFNYEAQQDKSGLPNDRFSAERPEGSISTLTIQRTEQRDSAMYRCASSSTGVHEQYFGPGTRLTVT.

This clonotype is medium-sized by share. V gene TRBV6-6 combines with J gene TRBJ1-2; D gene unclear. Germline CDR1 and CDR2: MNHNY and SVGAGI (reference sequence). The CDR3 is made up of 11 amino acids. Trimming removed 8 bases from V and 6 bases from J, with 10 bases in between. CDR3 amino acids: CASGGGDGYTF. In DNA form, the CDR3 reads TGTGCCAGCGGAGGCGGCGATGGCTACACCTTC.

This chain connects TRBV20-1 to TRBJ2-7; tentative D call: TRBD2 (7 bases). Germline V gene data show CDR1 as DFQATT and CDR2 as SNEGSKA (reference sequence). The V end lost 6 bases, the J end lost 1 base, and 16 bases lay between the germline ends. CDR3 length: 14 residues. The CDR3 nucleotides read TGCAGTGCACAGGGACTGGGACTATCCTACGAGCAGTACTTC. It encodes CSAQGLGLSYEQYF.

The chain recombines TRBV9 with TRBJ2-6; D ambiguous. V gave up 3 bases and J gave up 4 bases, with 14 bases separating them. Germline V gives CDR1 SGDLS, CDR2 YYNGEE. The CDR3 runs 16 residues. The CDR3 protein is CASSAHVGSGANVLTF. For the CDR3, the DNA is TGTGCCAGCAGCGCCCATGTGGGATCCGGGGCCAACGTCCTGACTTTC.